Listed below are T cell receptor beta chains from one sample, sequenced in a study of cytomegalovirus exposure and HLA in healthy donors. TCRdb's copy holds only in-frame clones and misses some; the assay was immunoSEQ multiplex PCR. Here the sample table reports over 150,000 clones. The sample comprised PBMCs. These receptors were taken from a boy younger than 18 in good health and CMV-seronegative. The CDR3 runs from the conserved cysteine through the conserved F or W. The D gene is left open where the match is weak.

j_gene,d_gene,v_gene,CDR3nt,CDR3aa
TRBJ2-5,-,TRBV5-1,TGCGCCAGCAGCTTGACCGCGGGTTTCGGGTTGGAGACCCAGTACTTC,CASSLTAGFGLETQYF
TRBJ2-1,TRBD2,TRBV7-3,TGTGCCAGCAGCCCAAGCGGGGGCACCTACAATGAGCAGTTCTTC,CASSPSGGTYNEQFF
TRBJ2-2,TRBD1,TRBV7-2,TGTGCCAGCAGCTTAGGAGGGGGCAACACCGGGGAGCTGTTTTTT,CASSLGGGNTGELFF
TRBJ2-7,-,TRBV4-1,TGCGCCAGCAGCGCGGGACGGGAGAAAGCCTACGAGCAGTACTTC,CASSAGREKAYEQYF
TRBJ2-5,TRBD2,TRBV5-4,TGTGCCAGCAGCCCACAGGCGGGGGGGCAAGAGACCCAGTACTTC,CASSPQAGGQETQYF
TRBJ2-1,-,TRBV11-2,TGTGCCAGCAGCTTTTTTACTGCAAGCTCCTACAATGAGCAGTTCTTC,CASSFFTASSYNEQFF
TRBJ2-7,TRBD1,TRBV9,TGTGCCAGCAGCGTTCGACAGGGGTCCTACGAGCAGTACTTC,CASSVRQGSYEQYF
TRBJ2-6,-,TRBV11-2,TGTGCCAGCAGCTCCTTTACACAGAGTGCCCGCTCTGGGGCCAACGTCCTGACTTTC,CASSSFTQSARSGANVLTF
TRBJ1-1,TRBD1,TRBV28,TGTGCCAGCAGTTTACAGGGGGTGGACACTGAAGCTTTCTTT,CASSLQGVDTEAFF
TRBJ2-3,TRBD1,TRBV5-1,TGCGCCAGCAGCTCCCGACAGGGGGAAGATACGCAGTATTTT,CASSSRQGEDTQYF
TRBJ2-5,TRBD2,TRBV6-6,TGTGCCAGCAGTCTCCCCGGGACTAGCGGGGGAGAGACCCAGTACTTC,CASSLPGTSGGETQYF
TRBJ2-1,-,TRBV4-2,TGTGCCAGCAGCCAAGAAACCCGGAGCAATGAGCAGTTCTTC,CASSQETRSNEQFF
TRBJ1-2,-,TRBV5-4,TGTGCCAGCAGCCTTAACAGCTACTATGGCTACACCTTC,CASSLNSYYGYTF
TRBJ2-1,-,TRBV5-1,TGCGCCAGCAGCTTGGTCGGTAACAATGAGCAGTTCTTC,CASSLVGNNEQFF
TRBJ1-1,-,TRBV11-3,TGTGCCAGCAGCCCCCGGACTCTCCAACGGACTGAAGCTTTCTTT,CASSPRTLQRTEAFF
TRBJ1-2,-,TRBV27,TGTGCCAGCAGCGTGGGCAACCCCCCGGGGGGCTACACCTTC,CASSVGNPPGGYTF
TRBJ2-7,TRBD1,TRBV6-6,TGTGCCAGCGGGGTTTCACCGGGACAGGGATACGAGCAGTACTTC,CASGVSPGQGYEQYF
TRBJ1-4,-,TRBV19,TGTGCCACCCTGGGGGGGGTGGGGAAGGAAAAACTGTTTTTT,CATLGGVGKEKLFF
TRBJ1-2,TRBD1,TRBV9,TGTGCCAGCAGCGAGCCGGGACAGGGGCCACCCTATGGCTACACCTTC,CASSEPGQGPPYGYTF
TRBJ1-5,TRBD1,TRBV19,TGTGCCAGTAGTATAACAGGGGGGGTAGGCCAGCCCCAGCATTTT,CASSITGGVGQPQHF
TRBJ1-1,-,TRBV6-4,TGTGCCAGCAGTCCGGGACTGTGGAACACTGAAGCTTTCTTT,CASSPGLWNTEAFF
TRBJ2-1,-,TRBV4-1,TGCGCCAGCAGCCAAGTGGACATCATCACCTACAATGAGCAGTTCTTC,CASSQVDIITYNEQFF
TRBJ2-3,TRBD2,TRBV9,TGTGCCAGCAGCGATCAGCGGGGGGATCGCACAGATACGCAGTATTTT,CASSDQRGDRTDTQYF
TRBJ2-7,TRBD2,TRBV4-1,TGCGCCAGCAGCTCACAGCGGGGGAGATCCTACGAGCAGTACTTC,CASSSQRGRSYEQYF
TRBJ2-7,-,TRBV7-9,TGTGCCAGCAGCTTAGGGGGGCCGGGCGAGCAGTACTTC,CASSLGGPGEQYF
TRBJ2-7,-,TRBV14,TGTGCCAGCAGCCAAGATCTCTACAGGGCGATGTACTTC,CASSQDLYRAMYF
TRBJ1-2,TRBD1,TRBV4-1,TGCGCCAGCAGCCAAGGGGAAGGGGGCGAGGGCTACACCTTC,CASSQGEGGEGYTF
TRBJ1-5,-,TRBV18,TGTGCCAGCAGTACGACCGGGAGCAATCAGCCCCAGCATTTT,CASSTTGSNQPQHF
TRBJ1-1,-,TRBV6-1,TGTGCCAGCAGCCTGACTGGGAACACTGAAGCTTTCTTT,CASSLTGNTEAFF
TRBJ2-7,TRBD2,TRBV7-2,TGTGCCAGCAGCCCATCCGGGGGGGCGATCGAGCAGTACTTC,CASSPSGGAIEQYF
TRBJ1-1,-,TRBV7-8,TGTGCCAGCAGCCCCATGGGGGGGACCACTGAAGCTTTCTTT,CASSPMGGTTEAFF
TRBJ1-2,-,TRBV28,TGTGCCAGCAGTCCGTCGGGGGATTCTAACTATGGCTACACCTTC,CASSPSGDSNYGYTF
TRBJ1-4,TRBD1,TRBV5-1,TGCGCCAGCAGCGCAGACAGGGCGACTAATGAAAAACTGTTTTTT,CASSADRATNEKLFF
TRBJ1-1,-,TRBV11-2,TGTGCCAGCAGCTTGACAGTGAACACTGAAGCTTTCTTT,CASSLTVNTEAFF
TRBJ1-2,TRBD1,TRBV14,TGTGCCAGCAGCCCGTGGGGACAGGGATATGGCTACACCTTC,CASSPWGQGYGYTF
TRBJ2-7,TRBD2,TRBV5-8,TGTGCCAGCTCGGGAGGAGGGTTTCGCGAGCAGTACTTC,CASSGGGFREQYF
TRBJ2-1,-,TRBV7-9,TGTGCCAGCAGCACCAATCCCAGGGGTGAGCAGTTCTTC,CASSTNPRGEQFF
TRBJ2-1,-,TRBV19,TGTGCCAGTAGTATAGGTTGGAGGACGTTAAGCTCCTACAATGAGCAGTTCTTC,CASSIGWRTLSSYNEQFF
TRBJ1-1,-,TRBV28,TGTGCCAGCAGTTTAGGTGGGGCACAGGGACGCACTGAAGCTTTCTTT,CASSLGGAQGRTEAFF
TRBJ2-1,-,TRBV30,TGTGCGTTAGGGTCTGGTCAGGGTAATGAGCAGTTCTTC,CALGSGQGNEQFF
TRBJ1-5,-,TRBV30,TGTGCCTGGGACCAGGGATATCAGCCCCAGCATTTT,CAWDQGYQPQHF
TRBJ2-7,-,TRBV27,TGTGCCAGCAGGAGCGGCGGGCACTCCTACGAGCAGTACTTC,CASRSGGHSYEQYF
TRBJ1-2,-,TRBV13,TGTGCCAGCAGCTTAGGGGGCCCAGGGGGCTACACCTTC,CASSLGGPGGYTF